This TCR beta chain was recorded in a study of cytomegalovirus exposure and HLA in healthy donors. The CDR3 consists of 18 residues. V lost 6 bases, J lost 5 bases, and 28 bases lay in between. Germline V lookup: CDR1 LNHDA, CDR2 SQIVND (reference sequence). The PCR employed 60 Vbeta primers together with 13 Jbeta primers. The data were produced by immunoSEQ multiplex PCR, yet TCRdb's version contains in-frame clones alone and is incomplete. Of roughly 200,000 clones listed, 76% were seen once; the top ten hold 0.63%. V usage is TRBV19 and J usage is TRBJ1-2; perhaps TRBD1 as D (6 bases). The sequenced sample consisted of PBMCs. The TCR sequence derives from a man younger than 35 in good health and CMV-seronegative. This CDR3 reads CASSGFNKWTAAHYGYTF. CDR3 DNA: TGTGCCAGTAGCGGTTTTAATAAGTGGACAGCAGCCCATTATGGCTACACCTTC.